The present entry profiles one T cell receptor beta chain with its context. Its antigen is currently unknown. The record originates from a study of response to subunit inactivated influenza vaccine. Study outcomes and limitations: The authors suggested that few new T cells are recruited per seasonal influenza vaccination.

Trimming removed 6 bases from V and 2 bases from J, with 14 bases in between. The germline V gene encodes CDR1 MDHEN and CDR2 SYDVKM. The CDR3 is 15 residues long. TCRdb passed the RT-PCR reads through MiXCR, listing each CDR3 protein once. The profile shows hundreds of thousands of distinct CDR3 sequences, around a sixth of them singletons. The TCR was taken from a man aged 45-65 years who received an inactivated influenza vaccine. V usage is TRBV28 and J usage is TRBJ2-4; D is possibly TRBD1 (7 bases). The material was PBMCs from blood, obtained roughly 13 days after vaccination. In nucleotides, the CDR3 is TGTGCCAGCAGAGCAGGGGGGTTACCCAAAAACATTCAGTACTTC. This sequence encodes CASRAGGLPKNIQYF. Variable domain in full (rest from reference TRBV28 and TRBJ2-4): DVKVTQSSRYLVKRTGEKVFLECVQDMDHENMFWYRQDPGLGLRLIYFSYDVKMKEKGDIPEGYSVSREKKERFSLILESASTNQTSMYLCASRAGGLPKNIQYFGAGTRLSVL.